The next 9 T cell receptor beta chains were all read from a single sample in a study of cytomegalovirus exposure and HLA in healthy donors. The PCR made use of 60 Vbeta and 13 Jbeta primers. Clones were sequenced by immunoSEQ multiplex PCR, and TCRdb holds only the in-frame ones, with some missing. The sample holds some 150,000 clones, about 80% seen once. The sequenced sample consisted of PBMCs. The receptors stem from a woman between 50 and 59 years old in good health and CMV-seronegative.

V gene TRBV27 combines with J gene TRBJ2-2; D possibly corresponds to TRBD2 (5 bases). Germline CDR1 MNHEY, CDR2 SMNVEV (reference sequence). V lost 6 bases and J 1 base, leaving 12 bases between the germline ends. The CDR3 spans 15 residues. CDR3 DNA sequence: TGTGCCAGCAGGGAAGAGGAGGTGAACACCGGGGAGCTGTTTTTT. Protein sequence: CASREEEVNTGELFF.

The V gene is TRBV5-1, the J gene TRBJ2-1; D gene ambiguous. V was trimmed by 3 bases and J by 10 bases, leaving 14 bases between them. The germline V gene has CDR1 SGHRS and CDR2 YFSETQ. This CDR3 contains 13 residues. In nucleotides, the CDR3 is TGCGCCAGCAGCTCCTCTAGATCAACGGAGCAGTTCTTC. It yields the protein CASSSSRSTEQFF.

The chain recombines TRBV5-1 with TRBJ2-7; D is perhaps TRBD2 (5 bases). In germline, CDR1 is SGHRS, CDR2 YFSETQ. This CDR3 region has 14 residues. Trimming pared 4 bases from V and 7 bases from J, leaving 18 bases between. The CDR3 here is CASSASGSGREQYF. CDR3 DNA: TGCGCCAGCAGCGCATCCGGGTCGGGAAGGGAGCAGTACTTC.

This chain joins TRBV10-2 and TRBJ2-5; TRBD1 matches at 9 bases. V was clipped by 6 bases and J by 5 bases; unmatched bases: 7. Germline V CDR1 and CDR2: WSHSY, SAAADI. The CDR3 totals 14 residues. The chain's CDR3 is CASRPGQGLETQYF. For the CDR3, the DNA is TGCGCCAGCAGACCGGGACAGGGTTTGGAGACCCAGTACTTC.

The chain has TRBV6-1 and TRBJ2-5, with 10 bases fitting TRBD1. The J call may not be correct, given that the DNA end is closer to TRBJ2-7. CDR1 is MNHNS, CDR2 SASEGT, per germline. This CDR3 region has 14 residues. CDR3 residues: CASVIGTGAYEQYF. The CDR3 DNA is TGTGCCAGCGTCATTGGGACAGGGGCCTACGAGCAGTACTTC.

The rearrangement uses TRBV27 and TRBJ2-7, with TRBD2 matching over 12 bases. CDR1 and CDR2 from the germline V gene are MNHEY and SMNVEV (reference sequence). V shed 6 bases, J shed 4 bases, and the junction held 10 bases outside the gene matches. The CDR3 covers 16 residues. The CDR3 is CASSPLTSGRQYEQYF. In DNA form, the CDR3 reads TGTGCCAGCAGCCCACTCACTAGCGGGAGGCAGTACGAGCAGTACTTC.

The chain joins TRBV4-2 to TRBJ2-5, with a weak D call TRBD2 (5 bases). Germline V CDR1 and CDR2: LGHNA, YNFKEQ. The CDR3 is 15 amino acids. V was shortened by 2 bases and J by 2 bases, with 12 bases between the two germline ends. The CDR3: CASSQSLSGQETQYF. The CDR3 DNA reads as TGTGCCAGCAGCCAATCTCTCTCGGGACAAGAGACCCAGTACTTC.

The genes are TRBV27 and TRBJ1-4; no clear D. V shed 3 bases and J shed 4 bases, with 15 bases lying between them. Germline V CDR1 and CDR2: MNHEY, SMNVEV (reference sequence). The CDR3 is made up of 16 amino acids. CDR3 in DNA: TGTGCCAGCAGTTTTCGGGTGGAAGCCATTAATGAAAAACTGTTTTTT. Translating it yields CASSFRVEAINEKLFF.

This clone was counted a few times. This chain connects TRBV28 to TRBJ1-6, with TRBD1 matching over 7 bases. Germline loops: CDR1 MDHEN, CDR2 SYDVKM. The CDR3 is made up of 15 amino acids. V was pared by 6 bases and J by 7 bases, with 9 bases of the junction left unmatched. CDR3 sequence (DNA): TGTGCCAGCAGCCGTCCCGACAGGGTAAATTCACCCCTCCACTTT. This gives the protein CASSRPDRVNSPLHF.